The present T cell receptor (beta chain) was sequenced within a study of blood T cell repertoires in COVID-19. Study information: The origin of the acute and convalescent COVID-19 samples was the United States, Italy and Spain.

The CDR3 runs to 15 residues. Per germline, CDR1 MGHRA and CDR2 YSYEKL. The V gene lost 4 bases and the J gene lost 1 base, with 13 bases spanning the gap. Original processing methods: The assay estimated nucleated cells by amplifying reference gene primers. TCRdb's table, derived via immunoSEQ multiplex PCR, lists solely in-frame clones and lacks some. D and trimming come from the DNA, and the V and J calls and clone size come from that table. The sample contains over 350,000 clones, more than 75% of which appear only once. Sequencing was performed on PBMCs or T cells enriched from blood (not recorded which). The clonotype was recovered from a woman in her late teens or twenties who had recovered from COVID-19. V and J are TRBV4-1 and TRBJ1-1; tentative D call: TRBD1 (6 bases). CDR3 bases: TGCGCCAGCAGCCCAGTAGGGACACCGAACACTGAAGCTTTCTTT. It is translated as CASSPVGTPNTEAFF.